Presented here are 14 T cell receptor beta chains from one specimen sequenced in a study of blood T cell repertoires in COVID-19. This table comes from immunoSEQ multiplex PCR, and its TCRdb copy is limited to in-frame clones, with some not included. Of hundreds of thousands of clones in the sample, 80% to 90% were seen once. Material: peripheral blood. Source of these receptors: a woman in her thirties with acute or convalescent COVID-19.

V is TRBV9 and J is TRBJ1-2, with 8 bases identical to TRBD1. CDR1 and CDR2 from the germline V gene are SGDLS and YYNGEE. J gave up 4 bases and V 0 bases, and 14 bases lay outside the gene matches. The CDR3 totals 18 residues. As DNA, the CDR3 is TGTGCCAGCAGCGTAGAAGCATGGACAGGGCCTACCGCCTATGGCTACACCTTC. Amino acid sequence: CASSVEAWTGPTAYGYTF.

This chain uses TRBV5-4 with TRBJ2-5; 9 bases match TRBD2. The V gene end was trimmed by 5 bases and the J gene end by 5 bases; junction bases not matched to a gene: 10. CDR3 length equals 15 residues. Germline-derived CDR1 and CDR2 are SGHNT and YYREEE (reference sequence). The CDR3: CASSHSSGVGETQYF. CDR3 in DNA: TGTGCCAGCAGTCATTCTAGCGGGGTCGGGGAGACCCAGTACTTC. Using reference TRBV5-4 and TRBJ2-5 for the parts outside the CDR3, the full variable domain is ETGVTQSPTHLIKTRGQQVTLRCSSQSGHNTVSWYQQALGQGPQFIFQYYREEENGRGNFPPRFSGLQFPNYSSELNVNALELDDSALYLCASSHSSGVGETQYFGPGTRLLVL.

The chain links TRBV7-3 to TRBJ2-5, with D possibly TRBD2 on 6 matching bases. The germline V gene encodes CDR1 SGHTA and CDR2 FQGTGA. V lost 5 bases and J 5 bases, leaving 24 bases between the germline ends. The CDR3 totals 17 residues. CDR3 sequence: CASSLLGSGAAGETQYF. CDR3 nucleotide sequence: TGTGCCAGCAGCCTCCTAGGGTCCGGAGCCGCGGGGGAGACCCAGTACTTC.

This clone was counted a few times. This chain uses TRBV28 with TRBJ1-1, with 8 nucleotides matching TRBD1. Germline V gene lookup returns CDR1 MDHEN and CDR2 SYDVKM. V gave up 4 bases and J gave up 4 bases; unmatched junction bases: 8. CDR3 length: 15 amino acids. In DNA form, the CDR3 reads TGTGCCAGCAGTTCAGGGGGCTTTAGTATCACTGAAGCTTTCTTT. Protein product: CASSSGGFSITEAFF.

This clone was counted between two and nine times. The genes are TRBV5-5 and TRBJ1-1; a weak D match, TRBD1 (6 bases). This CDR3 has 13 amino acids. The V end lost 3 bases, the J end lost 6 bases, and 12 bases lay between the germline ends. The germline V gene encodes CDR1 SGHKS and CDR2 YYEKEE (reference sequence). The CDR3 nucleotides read TGTGCCAGCAGCTCATACAGGGCCCCTGAAGCTTTCTTT. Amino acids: CASSSYRAPEAFF. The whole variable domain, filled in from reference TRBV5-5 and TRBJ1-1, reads DAGVTQSPTHLIKTRGQQVTLRCSPISGHKSVSWYQQVLGQGPQFIFQYYEKEERGRGNFPDRFSARQFPNYSSELNVNALLLGDSALYLCASSSYRAPEAFFGQGTRLTVV.

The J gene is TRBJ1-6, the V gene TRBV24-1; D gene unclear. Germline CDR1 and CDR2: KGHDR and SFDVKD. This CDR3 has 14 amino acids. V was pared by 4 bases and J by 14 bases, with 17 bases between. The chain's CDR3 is CATSDPTDPQTLHF. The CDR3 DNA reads TGTGCCACCAGTGACCCTACAGACCCTCAGACCCTCCACTTT.

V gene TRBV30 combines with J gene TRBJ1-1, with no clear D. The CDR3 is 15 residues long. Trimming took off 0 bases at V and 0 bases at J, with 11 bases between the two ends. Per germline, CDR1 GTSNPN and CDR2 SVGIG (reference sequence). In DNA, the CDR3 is TGTGCCTGGAGTGTAGCGGACCCGGTGAACACTGAAGCTTTCTTT. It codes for CAWSVADPVNTEAFF.

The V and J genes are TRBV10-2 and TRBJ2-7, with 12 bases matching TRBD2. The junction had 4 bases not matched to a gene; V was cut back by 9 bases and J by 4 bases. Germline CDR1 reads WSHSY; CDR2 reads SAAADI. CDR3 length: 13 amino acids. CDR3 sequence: CASTSGGLYEQYF. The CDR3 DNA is TGCGCCAGTACTAGCGGGGGGTTGTACGAGCAGTACTTC.

CDR3 DNA: TGTGCCAGCAGCCAAGATAGCGGGGGGGCTGAGACCCAGTACTTC. Amino acids: CASSQDSGGAETQYF. The rearrangement joins TRBV4-2 to TRBJ2-5, with TRBD2 matching 11 bases. The CDR3 spans 15 residues. Per germline, CDR1 LGHNA and CDR2 YNFKEQ. Germline trimming cut 0 bases from V and 5 bases from J; bases unmatched to any gene: 2.

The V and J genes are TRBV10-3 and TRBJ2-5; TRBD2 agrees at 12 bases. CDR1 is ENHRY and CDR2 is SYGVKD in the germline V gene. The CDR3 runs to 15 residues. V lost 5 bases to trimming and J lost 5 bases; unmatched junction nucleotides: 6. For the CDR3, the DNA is TGTGCCATCAGTCCTCTAGCGGGGGGGTTGGAGACCCAGTACTTC. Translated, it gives CAISPLAGGLETQYF.

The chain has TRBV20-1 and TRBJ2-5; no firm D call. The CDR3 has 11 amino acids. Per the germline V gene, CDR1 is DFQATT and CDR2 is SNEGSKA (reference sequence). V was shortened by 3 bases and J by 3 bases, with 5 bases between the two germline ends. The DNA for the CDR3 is TGCAGTGCTAGCCGTAAAGAGACCCAGTACTTC. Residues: CSASRKETQYF.

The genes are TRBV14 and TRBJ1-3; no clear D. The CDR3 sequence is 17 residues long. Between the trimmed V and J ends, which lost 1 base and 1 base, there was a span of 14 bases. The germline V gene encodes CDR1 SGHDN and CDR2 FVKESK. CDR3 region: CASSQGKAGFSGNTIYF. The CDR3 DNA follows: TGTGCCAGCAGCCAAGGAAAGGCAGGCTTTTCTGGAAACACCATATATTTT. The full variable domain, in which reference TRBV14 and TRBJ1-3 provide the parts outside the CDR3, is EAGVTQFPSHSVIEKGQTVTLRCDPISGHDNLYWYRRVMGKEIKFLLHFVKESKQDESGMPNNRFLAERTGGTYSTLKVQPAELEDSGVYFCASSQGKAGFSGNTIYFGEGSWLTVV.

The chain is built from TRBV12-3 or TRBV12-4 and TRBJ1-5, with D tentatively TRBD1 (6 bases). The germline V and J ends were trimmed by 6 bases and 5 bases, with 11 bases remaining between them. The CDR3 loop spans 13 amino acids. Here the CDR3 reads CASRGGRYQPQHF. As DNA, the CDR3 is TGTGCCAGCAGGGGGGGGCGTTATCAGCCCCAGCATTTT.

CDR3 sequence (DNA): TGTGCCAGCAGCCTTCGGGAGCACACAGATACGCAGTATTTT. Amino acids: CASSLREHTDTQYF. The rearrangement links TRBV3-1 (or the pseudogene TRBV3-2) to TRBJ2-3; the D gene is possibly TRBD2 (6 bases). Germline V CDR1 and CDR2: LGHDT, YNNKEL (reference sequence). The CDR3 is made up of 14 amino acids. V was trimmed by 4 bases and J by 2 bases, leaving 10 bases between them.